What follows are 9 T cell receptor beta chains derived from one specimen sequenced in a study of CDR3 diversity in severe acne. TCRdb processed the PCR reads anew with MiXCR; each CDR3 protein has one entry. The sample has about 86,000 distinct CDR3 sequences; over 40% are singletons. Material: blood. The receptor source for this set is a male donor in good health, without acne.

To note about this clonotype: The junction differs from germline at one of its ends, possibly a read error. The chain carries TRBV2 and TRBJ2-1, with 11 bases matching TRBD1. Germline assignment: CDR1 SNHLY and CDR2 FYNNEI. The CDR3 is 14 residues long. The CDR3 region is CASSDRGRASGLDF. CDR3 DNA: TGTGCCAGTTCGGACAGGGGGCGGGCTAGCGGCTTGGACTTC.

The chain has TRBV29-1 and TRBJ1-2, with D perhaps matching TRBD1 (6 bases). Germline V gene sequence: CDR1 SQVTM, CDR2 ANQGSEA. Trimming removed 8 bases at V and 8 bases at J, with 15 bases between. The CDR3 is 11 residues long. CDR3 amino acids: CSFVYREGYTF. The CDR3, as DNA: TGCAGCTTTGTATACAGGGAAGGCTACACCTTC.

As to this clonotype: Compared with germline, one end of the junction differs, possibly owing to a read error. This chain joins TRBV7-6 and TRBJ2-7; D might be TRBD1 or TRBD2, each matching 5 bases. Germline CDR1 SGHVS, CDR2 FNYEAQ. CDR3 size: 11 residues. The chain's CDR3 is CASSGGAAQHF. Written as DNA, the CDR3 is TGTGCCAGCAGCGGGGGAGCCGCGCAGCACTTC.

This clonotype occurred a few times. The V gene is TRBV14, the J gene TRBJ1-5; 8 positions match TRBD1. The junction had 5 bases not matched to a gene; V was cut back by 4 bases and J by 3 bases. There are 15 residues in the CDR3. The germline CDR1 and CDR2 sequences are SGHDN and FVKESK. The CDR3 DNA sequence: TGTGCCAGCAGCCCACAGACAGGGGACAATCAGCCCCAGCATTTT. This sequence encodes CASSPQTGDNQPQHF. The full variable domain, in which reference TRBV14 and TRBJ1-5 provide the parts outside the CDR3, is EAGVTQFPSHSVIEKGQTVTLRCDPISGHDNLYWYRRVMGKEIKFLLHFVKESKQDESGMPNNRFLAERTGGTYSTLKVQPAELEDSGVYFCASSPQTGDNQPQHFGDGTRLSIL.

As regards this clonotype: It may be a read error: a sequence one base away is much more abundant. A read error is likely, as this CDR3 ends without the conserved phenylalanine or tryptophan. The chain employs TRBV6-5 and TRBJ2-3, with D unresolved. CDR1 is MNHEY, CDR2 SVGAGI, per germline. The CDR3 consists of 14 residues. V was clipped by 5 bases and J by 4 bases, with 13 bases between them. The CDR3 DNA reads TGTGCCAGCAGTGAAGATCTCGACTCAGATACGCAGTATCTT. Translation gives CASSEDLDSDTQYL.

The CDR3 DNA sequence: TGTGCCAGCAGTCTTCGGACTAGCAGTGAAAGAGCGGAGGGGTACGAGCAGTACTTC. Translating it yields CASSLRTSSERAEGYEQYF. The V call is TRBV13, the J call TRBJ2-7; the match to TRBD2 covers 8 bases. The junction had 23 bases not matched to a gene; V was cut back by 6 bases and J by 4 bases. CDR1 and CDR2 (germline): PRHDT, FYEKMQ (reference sequence). CDR3 length equals 19 residues. The full variable domain, with the rest looked up from reference TRBV13 and TRBJ2-7, is AAGVIQSPRHLIKEKRETATLKCYPIPRHDTVYWYQQGPGQDPQFLISFYEKMQSDKGSIPDRFSAQQFSDYHSELNMSSLELGDSALYFCASSLRTSSERAEGYEQYFGPGTRLTVT.

The V and J genes are TRBV6-4 and TRBJ1-5; D might be TRBD1 (6 bases). Germline CDR1 and CDR2: MRHNA and SNTAGT. The CDR3 runs 13 residues. Trimming pared 11 bases from V and 9 bases from J, leaving 20 bases between. The chain's CDR3 is CALGGGQGGPQHF. The CDR3 nucleotides are TGTGCCCTTGGGGGGGGGCAGGGAGGGCCCCAGCATTTT.

As concerns this clonotype: This clone may be a read error of a much larger clone one base away. This chain uses TRBV2 with TRBJ1-2; D unresolved. The CDR3 spans 16 residues. In germline, CDR1 is SNHLY, CDR2 FYNNEI. CDR3 in amino acids: CASSGSGARVGYGYAF. CDR3 coding DNA: TGTGCCAGCAGTGGTTCAGGCGCCCGGGTCGGCTATGGCTACGCCTTC. The full variable domain, its missing parts supplied by reference TRBV2 and TRBJ1-2, is EPEVTQTPSHQVTQMGQEVILRCVPISNHLYFYWYRQILGQKVEFLVSFYNNEISEKSEIFDDQFSVERPDGSNFTLKIRSTKLEDSAMYFCASSGSGARVGYGYAFGSGTRLTVV.

This chain connects TRBV20-1 to TRBJ1-1, with D unclear. Germline assignment: CDR1 DFQATT and CDR2 SNEGSKA (reference sequence). The CDR3 spans 11 residues. With 5 bases removed from V and 0 bases from J, the gap between germline ends came to 4 bases. CDR3 nucleotide sequence: TGCAGTGCTGTCCTGAACACTGAAGCTTTCTTT. This encodes CSAVLNTEAFF.